The entry below describes one T cell receptor beta chain. CDR3 length: 12 residues. The germline V gene has CDR1 SGHTA and CDR2 FQGNSA. The V end was cut by 3 bases, the J end by 3 bases, with 6 bases between. This sample stems from a study of T cell changes during pregnancy in multiple sclerosis. Profiled with immunoSEQ multiplex PCR; TCRdb holds only in-frame clones, not every one. The data show around 42,000 clones, about 91% seen once. The specimen comprised CD4+ T cells from peripheral blood mononuclear cells, sampled in the second trimester of pregnancy. The TCR sequence derives from a female donor in good health, enrolled as a control in a pregnancy study. This chain uses TRBV7-2 with TRBJ2-7, with D maybe TRBD1 (5 bases). CDR3 residues: CASSLTVYEQYF. The DNA of the CDR3 is TGTGCCAGCAGCTTGACAGTCTACGAGCAGTACTTC.